This T cell receptor (beta chain) is drawn from a study of blood T cell repertoires in COVID-19. The wider study: Material from acute and convalescent COVID-19 was sourced from the United States, Italy and Spain.

This CDR3 is built from 16 residues. Germline V gene data show CDR1 as SGHNT and CDR2 as YYREEE (reference sequence). Trimming stripped 4 bases from V and 6 bases from J, with 17 bases between. The assay was immunoSEQ multiplex PCR, and TCRdb's table has in-frame clones only and misses some. This sample has nearly 200,000 clones; approximately 84% occur once, and the top ten carry 6% to 8%. This sequence originates from a human donor with acute or convalescent COVID-19. The donor label of this sample is uncertain. This chain connects TRBV5-4 to TRBJ1-6; weak D call: TRBD1 (6 bases). Sequenced input: peripheral blood. The CDR3 nucleotides are TGTGCCAGCAGCCTCAGGACCCGGACAGCTAATTCACCCCTCCACTTT. Protein product: CASSLRTRTANSPLHF.